Listed below are T cell receptor beta chains from one sample, sequenced in a study of T cell changes during pregnancy in multiple sclerosis. Clones were sequenced by immunoSEQ multiplex PCR, and TCRdb holds only the in-frame ones, with some missing. Of about 67,000 clones in the sample, roughly nine tenths were seen once. The sequencing used peripheral blood, collected in the first trimester of pregnancy. These receptor sequences come from a female donor in good health, enrolled as a control in a pregnancy study. Both conserved end residues are trimmed from each CDR3. Fields, in order: V gene, CDR3 protein.

TRBV13 | ASSHRGNQPQH
TRBV5-1 | ASSAPGDEQF
TRBV15 | ATSRDAPGTRANEQF
TRBV19 | ASSITTGLQH
TRBV11-2 | ASSLQGKTYEQY
TRBV6-6 | ASSSPGDKNIQY
TRBV29-1 | SVIIAGLDNEQF
TRBV7-9 | ASSLETSSGAGELF
TRBV6-4 | ASSDSDSNTGELF
TRBV30 | AWSVHGGEQF
TRBV30 | AWSHPGWERTQH
TRBV28 | ASSLSGQTQY
TRBV6-6 | ASSSTGLMNTEAF
TRBV29-1 | SVEVRGRVQETQY
TRBV4-1 | ASSAVVAGGQYEQF
TRBV15 | ATSRDRGKYNEQF
TRBV19 | ASSDPSGDTQY
TRBV19 | ASSRVAGGQETQY
TRBV28 | ASSPGQQETQY
TRBV27 | ASSQPGLAGAYEQY
TRBV28 | ASTQPGLNYGYT
TRBV28 | ASRSGTGEFSGNTIY
TRBV6-5 | ASSFGVGETQY
TRBV7-8 | ASSSRAGAPSPELF
TRBV4-1 | ASSQERSSYEQY
TRBV2 | ASSEDLGGYNEQF
TRBV2 | ASSEAAGGDTEAF
TRBV28 | ASRAGTASSYEQY
TRBV28 | ASSSRTLTVNYGYT
TRBV25-1 | ASSFLGAEEQY
TRBV5-1 | ASSLTGISTEAF
TRBV28 | ASSFGTGTLERGREGKLF
TRBV27 | ASSPGQGAIGELF
TRBV4-1 | ASSQGLGLTWDQY
TRBV18 | ASSEGVLDEQY
TRBV18 | ASSPARGEAQH
TRBV19 | ASSIIRTSANSYEQY
TRBV7-8 | ASSLGVAPSSYEQY
TRBV30 | AWGLDGNYQETQY
TRBV4-2 | ASSQGTGAPYEQY
TRBV28 | ASSLNGAGSKNIQY
TRBV7-8 | ASVREAGDYTDTQY
TRBV27 | ASSLRTGWTPYEQY
TRBV5-1 | ASSRDRGLFGELF
TRBV4-1 | ASSEEGGATRNQPQH